This TCR beta chain was captured in a study of circulating and synovial CD4+ cells in juvenile arthritis. Produced via immunoSEQ multiplex PCR; TCRdb's table is partial and in-frame only. The table has about 39,000 clones, 85% to 95% seen once. A single count supports this clone. Its specificity is not known. Overall study findings and caveats: Compared with bulk blood, circulating pathogenic-like lymphocytes shared substantially more CDR3 sequences with synovial T cells. Overlap with synovium rose as more T cells were sequenced. Vbeta family usage analysis did not detect the pathogenic-like versus bulk difference. Bulk blood CD4 samples held at least an order of magnitude more or fewer genomes than CPL.

There are 14 residues in the CDR3. Germline V gene lookup returns CDR1 SGHTA and CDR2 FQGNSA. J lost 2 bases, V lost 9 bases, and 9 bases had no gene match. The sequencing sample was made of CD4+ T cells from blood. V and J are TRBV7-2 and TRBJ1-2, with 7 nucleotides matching TRBD1. The TCR sequence derives from a human donor with juvenile idiopathic arthritis. DNA for the CDR3: TGTGCCAGTAAGCTCGAGACAGGGAACTATGGCTACACCTTC. It is translated as CASKLETGNYGYTF.